A single T cell receptor beta chain is shown here with its context. Antigen: not known. This entry comes from a study of T cell responses to AZD1222 COVID-19 vaccine. Study details: Second-dose schedules of about 4 or about 12 weeks were combined. Study-wide results and limits: Compared with day 0, the breadth and depth of the Spike-specific TCR repertoire rose significantly after two doses of AZD1222. Vaccine-related CD4 TCRs covered spike, predominating at 160-218 and 743-854. Just a handful of AZD1222 recipients tested seropositive at baseline.

Measured with immunoSEQ multiplex PCR; TCRdb has only the in-frame clones, and not every one. Among 150,000 or so clones, 70% to 90% were seen once, and the ten largest hold 5.1%. Germline CDR1 SEHNR, CDR2 FQNEAQ (reference sequence). The length of the CDR3 is 15 residues. V lost 3 bases to trimming and J lost 7 bases, with 18 bases between them. This receptor was obtained from an adult in good health. The specimen comprised peripheral blood, sampled on day 0 of AZD1222 vaccination. The chain uses TRBV7-9 and TRBJ2-5; tentatively, D is TRBD2 (5 bases). CDR3 loop: CASSLGADGMGTQYF. DNA for the CDR3: TGTGCCAGCAGCTTGGGAGCTGACGGCATGGGGACCCAGTACTTC. Full variable domain (remainder filled in from reference TRBV7-9 and TRBJ2-5): DTGVSQNPRHKITKRGQNVTFRCDPISEHNRLYWYRQTLGQGPEFLTYFQNEAQLEKSRLLSDRFSAERPKGSFSTLEIQRTEQGDSAMYLCASSLGADGMGTQYFGPGTRLLVL.